This is a list of T cell receptor beta chains from one sample in a study of regulatory T cells in long-lasting Graves disease. TCRdb recomputed calls from the multiplex PCR reads with MiXCR, one row per CDR3 protein. The sample includes 350,000 to 450,000 distinct CDR3 sequences, about 15% of them seen just once. These same data were also listed under a study on T cells in Graves' hyperthyroidism and ophthalmopathy.

The starting material was peripheral blood mononuclear cells (PBMCs), obtained at new diagnosis, from a patient treated with antithyroid drugs. The receptors were sampled from a woman aged 30 to 39 with Graves disease. Each CDR3 is given with its conserved first and last residue. Fields, in order: J gene, D gene, V gene, clone size, CDR3 DNA, CDR3 protein. The D gene is left open where the match is weak. Size is omitted from some rows. Given values are once, few, many or a class for expanded clones.

j_call: TRBJ2-2; d_call: TRBD2; v_call: TRBV13; clone_size: many; cdr3_nt: TGTGCCAGCAGCCCTCAGACTAGCGGCAACACCGGGGAGCTGTTTTTT; cdr3_aa: CASSPQTSGNTGELFF
j_call: TRBJ1-2; d_call: .; v_call: TRBV29-1; clone_size: .; cdr3_nt: TGCAGCGTCCCCGGGACGAGCTACACCTTC; cdr3_aa: CSVPGTSYTF
j_call: TRBJ2-5; d_call: TRBD1; v_call: TRBV7-9; clone_size: few; cdr3_nt: TGTGCCAGCAGCTTTACAGGGGGGCAAGAGACCCAGTACTTC; cdr3_aa: CASSFTGGQETQYF
j_call: TRBJ2-3; d_call: .; v_call: TRBV7-6; clone_size: many; cdr3_nt: TGTGCCAGCAGCTTAGCACCTGGCCGTTCCATTCGTTCTAGCACAGATACGCAGTATTTT; cdr3_aa: CASSLAPGRSIRSSTDTQYF
j_call: TRBJ1-2; d_call: TRBD1; v_call: TRBV2; clone_size: many; cdr3_nt: TGTGCCAGCAGTGAACTGGACAGGGACTATGGCTACACCTTC; cdr3_aa: CASSELDRDYGYTF
j_call: TRBJ2-1; d_call: .; v_call: TRBV29-1; clone_size: few; cdr3_nt: TGCAGCGTTGAAAGGTTGGGGGGACATGAGCAGTTCTTC; cdr3_aa: CSVERLGGHEQFF
j_call: TRBJ2-1; d_call: TRBD2; v_call: TRBV7-7; clone_size: few; cdr3_nt: TGTGCTAGCAGCTTAGTAGCCAGCGGGGCGGCCAATGAGCAGTTCTTC; cdr3_aa: CASSLVASGAANEQFF
j_call: TRBJ2-3; d_call: TRBD2; v_call: TRBV12-3/TRBV12-4; clone_size: many; cdr3_nt: TGTGCCAGCAGGTTAGCTGGGGGAGGGCCCTCGGATACGCAGTATTTT; cdr3_aa: CASRLAGGGPSDTQYF
j_call: TRBJ2-7; d_call: TRBD2; v_call: TRBV6-1; clone_size: few; cdr3_nt: TGTGCCAGCAGGGGGCTTCCAGGACTAGGCTACGAGCAGTACTTC; cdr3_aa: CASRGLPGLGYEQYF
j_call: TRBJ1-2; d_call: .; v_call: TRBV10-1; clone_size: few; cdr3_nt: TGCGCCAGTTCGGACAGTTTCAACTATGGCTACACCTTC; cdr3_aa: CASSDSFNYGYTF
j_call: TRBJ1-2; d_call: TRBD1; v_call: TRBV28; clone_size: .; cdr3_nt: TGTGCCAGCAGTTTACCAACCAGGGGGCACTATGGCTACACCTTC; cdr3_aa: CASSLPTRGHYGYTF
j_call: TRBJ1-1; d_call: .; v_call: TRBV27; clone_size: many; cdr3_nt: TGTGCCAGCTTGAGGGGTACTGAAGCTTTCTTT; cdr3_aa: CASLRGTEAFF
j_call: TRBJ2-7; d_call: .; v_call: TRBV4-1; clone_size: .; cdr3_nt: TGCGCCAGCAGCCAAGATAACAGGGCCCTCTACGAGCAGTACTTC; cdr3_aa: CASSQDNRALYEQYF
j_call: TRBJ2-7; d_call: .; v_call: TRBV30; clone_size: few; cdr3_nt: TGTGCCTGGAGTGTAATGGACATGTCCTACGAGCAGTACTTC; cdr3_aa: CAWSVMDMSYEQYF
j_call: TRBJ2-2; d_call: .; v_call: TRBV2; clone_size: many; cdr3_nt: TGTGCCAGCAGTGGCCAGGACACCGGGGAGCTGTTTTTT; cdr3_aa: CASSGQDTGELFF
j_call: TRBJ2-1; d_call: .; v_call: TRBV3-1; clone_size: many; cdr3_nt: TGTGCCAGCAGGTCGAAAGCGGAGTCCTCCTACAATGAGCAGTTCTTC; cdr3_aa: CASRSKAESSYNEQFF
j_call: TRBJ1-1; d_call: .; v_call: TRBV28; clone_size: many; cdr3_nt: TGTGCCAGCAGATACTTGACAGAATCGAACACTGAAGCTTTCTTT; cdr3_aa: CASRYLTESNTEAFF
j_call: TRBJ1-2; d_call: .; v_call: TRBV20-1; clone_size: many; cdr3_nt: TGCAGTGCTGCTACAGGGCTTTCTTATGGCTACACCTTC; cdr3_aa: CSAATGLSYGYTF
j_call: TRBJ2-1; d_call: TRBD1; v_call: TRBV7-9; clone_size: few; cdr3_nt: TGTGCCAGCAGCTTCGCCGGGACAGGGAACAATGAGCAGTTCTTC; cdr3_aa: CASSFAGTGNNEQFF
j_call: TRBJ1-5; d_call: TRBD1; v_call: TRBV6-2/TRBV6-3; clone_size: many; cdr3_nt: TGTGCCAGCAGTTCCCCCCGGGACAGCGGTATTAGGCCCCAGCATTTT; cdr3_aa: CASSSPRDSGIRPQHF
j_call: TRBJ1-6; d_call: .; v_call: TRBV6-1; clone_size: few; cdr3_nt: TGTGCCAGCAGTACTGGGGGAGGCTCCTATAATTCACCCCTCTACTTT; cdr3_aa: CASSTGGGSYNSPLYF
j_call: TRBJ2-2; d_call: .; v_call: TRBV12-3/TRBV12-4; clone_size: many; cdr3_nt: TGTGCCAGCAGTTTATCCTCGGGCAGGGGATCGGCCGGGGAGCTGTTTTTT; cdr3_aa: CASSLSSGRGSAGELFF
j_call: TRBJ2-1; d_call: TRBD2; v_call: TRBV27; clone_size: many; cdr3_nt: TGTGCCAGCAGGGATAGACTAGCGGTCAGCTCCTACAATGAGCAGTTCTTC; cdr3_aa: CASRDRLAVSSYNEQFF
j_call: TRBJ1-2; d_call: .; v_call: TRBV5-6; clone_size: few; cdr3_nt: TGTGCCAGCAGCGCCAACACCTATGGCTACACCTTC; cdr3_aa: CASSANTYGYTF
j_call: TRBJ2-2; d_call: .; v_call: TRBV24-1; clone_size: many; cdr3_nt: TGTGCCACCCGTTCCACCGGGGAGCTGTTTTTT; cdr3_aa: CATRSTGELFF
j_call: TRBJ2-3; d_call: .; v_call: TRBV5-1; clone_size: many; cdr3_nt: TGCGCCAGCAGCCTACCGGTCCATCGCACAGATACGCAGTATTTT; cdr3_aa: CASSLPVHRTDTQYF
j_call: TRBJ2-1; d_call: .; v_call: TRBV12-3/TRBV12-4; clone_size: .; cdr3_nt: TGTGCCAGCACCGCAAACGGCGGCCTCTCGAATGAGCAGTTCTTC; cdr3_aa: CASTANGGLSNEQFF
j_call: TRBJ1-2; d_call: .; v_call: TRBV6-1; clone_size: many; cdr3_nt: TGTGCCAGCAGCCGTGACCCCCGGTGGGTAGGCTACACCTTC; cdr3_aa: CASSRDPRWVGYTF
j_call: TRBJ1-2; d_call: .; v_call: TRBV30; clone_size: .; cdr3_nt: TGTGTCTGGAGAGAGACAGGATCCGGCTATGGCTACACCTTC; cdr3_aa: CVWRETGSGYGYTF
j_call: TRBJ2-1; d_call: TRBD2; v_call: TRBV7-9; clone_size: .; cdr3_nt: TGTGCCAGCAGCCCGACATTAGCGGGAGGGCCAGCTTTCAATGAGCAGTTCTTC; cdr3_aa: CASSPTLAGGPAFNEQFF
j_call: TRBJ1-2; d_call: .; v_call: TRBV30; clone_size: few; cdr3_nt: TGTGCCTGGGAGCGGGGGCTTGCTAACTATGGCTACACCTTC; cdr3_aa: CAWERGLANYGYTF
j_call: TRBJ2-1; d_call: TRBD2; v_call: TRBV18; clone_size: many; cdr3_nt: TGTGCCAGCTCACCACTAACTAGCGGGAACAATGAGCAGTTCTTC; cdr3_aa: CASSPLTSGNNEQFF
j_call: TRBJ1-5; d_call: TRBD1; v_call: TRBV30; clone_size: .; cdr3_nt: TGTGCCTGGAGTTCAGGGGGCGATCAGCCCCAGCATTTT; cdr3_aa: CAWSSGGDQPQHF
j_call: TRBJ2-1; d_call: .; v_call: TRBV12-3/TRBV12-4; clone_size: many; cdr3_nt: TGTGCCAGCAGTTTAGGCAGGGATGAGCAGTTCTTC; cdr3_aa: CASSLGRDEQFF
j_call: TRBJ2-6; d_call: .; v_call: TRBV9; clone_size: once; cdr3_nt: TGTGCCAGCACCGAGGGGGCTGGGGCCAACGTCCTGACTTTC; cdr3_aa: CASTEGAGANVLTF
j_call: TRBJ2-7; d_call: .; v_call: TRBV5-1; clone_size: .; cdr3_nt: TGCGCCAGCAGCTTGACTGGCTGGGGCGAGCAGTACTTC; cdr3_aa: CASSLTGWGEQYF
j_call: TRBJ2-1; d_call: .; v_call: TRBV19; clone_size: .; cdr3_nt: TGTGCCAGTAGTATCTGGGGGCCAGCCCTCAATGAGCAGTTCTTC; cdr3_aa: CASSIWGPALNEQFF
j_call: TRBJ2-1; d_call: .; v_call: TRBV7-9; clone_size: few; cdr3_nt: TGTGCCAGCAGCTTAGAAGTAGCGATAAAATTCGGTGAGCAGTTCTTC; cdr3_aa: CASSLEVAIKFGEQFF
j_call: TRBJ1-2; d_call: .; v_call: TRBV12-3/TRBV12-4; clone_size: many; cdr3_nt: TGTGCCAGCAGCCGACAGGCCTACTATGGCTACACCTTC; cdr3_aa: CASSRQAYYGYTF
j_call: TRBJ2-3; d_call: TRBD2; v_call: TRBV24-1; clone_size: .; cdr3_nt: TGTGCCACCAGTGACTCCGGGACTATCACAGATACGCAGTATTTT; cdr3_aa: CATSDSGTITDTQYF
j_call: TRBJ1-5; d_call: .; v_call: TRBV12-3/TRBV12-4; clone_size: many; cdr3_nt: TGTGCCAGCAGCCCGCGGAGCTCCCTTAATCAGCCCCAGCATTTT; cdr3_aa: CASSPRSSLNQPQHF
j_call: TRBJ1-5; d_call: .; v_call: TRBV15; clone_size: .; cdr3_nt: TGTGCCTCCGGTCCAGGAATAATCGAGCCCCAGCATTTT; cdr3_aa: CASGPGIIEPQHF
j_call: TRBJ2-1; d_call: TRBD1; v_call: TRBV16; clone_size: many; cdr3_nt: TGTGCCAGCAGCCAATTCCAGGGGGTAGGCAATGAGCAGTTCTTC; cdr3_aa: CASSQFQGVGNEQFF
j_call: TRBJ2-7; d_call: TRBD1; v_call: TRBV30; clone_size: few; cdr3_nt: TGTGCCTGGAGGAGGGACAGGACTCTCTCCTACGAGCAGTACTTC; cdr3_aa: CAWRRDRTLSYEQYF